This TCR beta chain was found in a study of tumor-infiltrating lymphocytes in oesophageal squamous cell carcinoma. TCRdb analysed the PCR reads with MiXCR anew, one entry per CDR3 protein. This table has almost 20,000 distinct CDR3 sequences, 40% to 50% appearing once. Trimming took 3 bases from V and 6 from J; bases not matched to a gene: 4. CDR1 is SGDLS, CDR2 YYNGEE, per germline. The CDR3 runs 13 residues. The sequence was obtained from a male donor with esophageal squamous cell carcinoma. The sample was esophageal tumor tissue. V usage is TRBV9 and J usage is TRBJ1-2, with TRBD1 matching over 8 bases. Here the CDR3 reads CASSALDRDGYTF. Written as DNA, the CDR3 is TGTGCCAGCAGCGCGTTGGACAGGGATGGCTACACCTTC.